Listed below are T cell receptor beta chains from one sample, sequenced in a study of blood T cell repertoires in COVID-19. Assay: immunoSEQ multiplex PCR; the TCRdb copy retains only in-frame clones and omits some. The profile shows about 490,000 clones, around 85% of them singletons. Sequencing used peripheral blood. These receptors were collected from a human donor in a cohort sampled during active COVID-19. Each CDR3 is given with its conserved first and last residue. D genes are given only for firm matches. Clone size is shown for a subset of rows, as once, few, many or a class of expanded clone.

cdr3_nt cdr3_aa j_call v_call d_call clone_size
TGTGCCAGCAGTGACTTCAGGGGGCGGCAGCCCCAGCATTTT CASSDFRGRQPQHF TRBJ1-5 TRBV2 TRBD1 -
TGTGCCAGCAGCGCTCGACAAACAGGGGGGAGCACCATATATTTT CASSARQTGGSTIYF TRBJ1-3 TRBV9 TRBD1 -
TGCGCCAGCAGCCCACAGGAGAGTAGAGATACGCAGTATTTT CASSPQESRDTQYF TRBJ2-3 TRBV5-1 - -
TGTGCCAGCAGTTCGGGACAGGCTCCGGACCACAATGAGCAGTTCTTC CASSSGQAPDHNEQFF TRBJ2-1 TRBV28 TRBD1 once
TGTGCCAGCAGCCAAGGACCCGACAGGGGGGGGAATTCACCCCTCCACTTT CASSQGPDRGGNSPLHF TRBJ1-6 TRBV4-2 TRBD1 -
TGCGCCAGCAGTTGGGACACCCAAAACACTGAAGCTTTCTTT CASSWDTQNTEAFF TRBJ1-1 TRBV23-1 - once
TGTGCCAGCAGCTCCGGACAGGGAAATTCACCCCTCCACTTT CASSSGQGNSPLHF TRBJ1-6 TRBV7-9 TRBD1 once
TGTGCCAGCAGCCAAGATTACCGGGTTAATAATCAGCCCCAGCATTTT CASSQDYRVNNQPQHF TRBJ1-5 TRBV4-2 - -
TGCAGCAGCGGACAGGTCGGGACTGAAGCTTTCTTT CSSGQVGTEAFF TRBJ1-1 TRBV29-1 TRBD1 -
TGTGCCAGCAGCTCGAACAGGGCCTCCTATGGCTACACCTTC CASSSNRASYGYTF TRBJ1-2 TRBV6-6 - -
TGTGCCACCAGCAGAGATTATACGGGTCAGCCCCAGCATTTT CATSRDYTGQPQHF TRBJ1-5 TRBV15 - few
TGTGCCAGCAGCTTGGGACTAGCGGGATACTACGAGCAGTACTTC CASSLGLAGYYEQYF TRBJ2-7 TRBV5-6 TRBD2 -
TGTGCCAGCAGGATATTACAGTCTAACTATGGCTACACCTTC CASRILQSNYGYTF TRBJ1-2 TRBV6-5 - -
TGTGCCAGCAGAACTAGCGGGAGAATGGATACGCAGTATTTT CASRTSGRMDTQYF TRBJ2-3 TRBV6-6 TRBD2 -
TGTGCCAGCAGCTTAGAAAGCGGGAGGGCCGATACGCAGTATTTT CASSLESGRADTQYF TRBJ2-3 TRBV7-2 TRBD2 -
TGCAGCGGGAGGACTAGCGGGAGACTCGGGAGAAACATTCAGTACTTC CSGRTSGRLGRNIQYF TRBJ2-4 TRBV29-1 TRBD2 -
TGTGCCAGCAAAAGACAGGGACCCTCTGGAAACACCATATATTTT CASKRQGPSGNTIYF TRBJ1-3 TRBV28 TRBD1 -
TGTGCCAGCAGTCGGGACTATGAGCAGTTCTTC CASSRDYEQFF TRBJ2-1 TRBV9 - -
TGTGCCTGGAGTGGACCTTTAAACCGGGACAGGAGGAACACTGAAGCTTTCTTT CAWSGPLNRDRRNTEAFF TRBJ1-1 TRBV30 TRBD1 -
TGTGCCAGCAGCTTAACAGGTCAGCCCCAAGAGACCCAGTACTTC CASSLTGQPQETQYF TRBJ2-5 TRBV11-2 - -
TGTGCCAGCAGCCTTACTAGCGCCAACACCGGGGAGCTGTTTTTT CASSLTSANTGELFF TRBJ2-2 TRBV3-1/TRBV3-2 TRBD2 -
TGTGCCAGCAGCTCCACAGGGGACAGACAGTTCTTC CASSSTGDRQFF TRBJ2-1 TRBV7-9 TRBD1 -
TGTGCCAGCACCGGGATCTTCTCTGGAAACACCATATATTTT CASTGIFSGNTIYF TRBJ1-3 TRBV6-5 - few
TGTGCCAGTACCAGGGGAGGGGGCTATGGCTACACCTTC CASTRGGGYGYTF TRBJ1-2 TRBV19 - -
TGTGCCAGCAGCGACTACAGGGGCGAGCAGTACTTC CASSDYRGEQYF TRBJ2-7 TRBV11-2 TRBD1 few
TGTGCCACCAGCAGTGCTACTAGATGGGGCGAGCAGTACTTC CATSSATRWGEQYF TRBJ2-7 TRBV15 - -
TGTGCCAGCACCATAGCGGGAGGCCTCTATGAGCAGTTCTTC CASTIAGGLYEQFF TRBJ2-1 TRBV6-5 TRBD2 -
TGTGCCAGCAGCAAGGGGTGGGGACAGGGGAGGAAAAACATTCAGTACTTC CASSKGWGQGRKNIQYF TRBJ2-4 TRBV21-1 - -
TGTGCCAGCAGTTTCAACCTACTATCAGAAGCTTTCTTT CASSFNLLSEAFF TRBJ1-1 TRBV27 - -
TGTGCCAGCAGCCAGACTGACAGGTTGTGGTACGAGCAGTACTTC CASSQTDRLWYEQYF TRBJ2-7 TRBV4-2 - -
TGTGCCAGCCATAAAGGCGGGACAGGGGGGGTCGGGGCCAACGTCCTGACTTTC CASHKGGTGGVGANVLTF TRBJ2-6 TRBV7-8 TRBD1 -
TGTGCTAGTGGTTTGGTACAAGCGGCCTACGAGCAGTACTTC CASGLVQAAYEQYF TRBJ2-7 TRBV12-5 - -
TGTGCCAGCAGTTATACCGGACTAGCGGGCTTCACTTACGAGCAGTACTTC CASSYTGLAGFTYEQYF TRBJ2-7 TRBV6-2/TRBV6-3 TRBD2 -
TGTGCCTGGAGTAAGCCATTGGGCTGGCAGCCCCAGCATTTT CAWSKPLGWQPQHF TRBJ1-5 TRBV30 - -
TGTGCCAGCTCCCTGTACCAAGAGACCCAGTACTTC CASSLYQETQYF TRBJ2-5 TRBV18 - -
TGTGCCAGCTGGGGCCGTAAAGTTAATGAGCAGTTCTTC CASWGRKVNEQFF TRBJ2-1 TRBV2 - -
TGTGCCAGCAGTTTAAGCCTAGCGGGAGCACTTGAGCAGTTCTTC CASSLSLAGALEQFF TRBJ2-1 TRBV28 TRBD2 -
TGTGCCAGCAGTTCTCGACTAGCGGGACTTTACAATGAGCAGTTCTTC CASSSRLAGLYNEQFF TRBJ2-1 TRBV6-6 TRBD2 few
TGTGCCAGCAATAAGGGGCTTTACAATGAGCAGTTCTTC CASNKGLYNEQFF TRBJ2-1 TRBV5-8 - -
TGTGCCAGCAGCCAAACGACTGACTCTGGAAACACCATATATTTT CASSQTTDSGNTIYF TRBJ1-3 TRBV16 - -
TGTGCCAGCAGCCAGGGGGGGGTCCAAGAGACCCAGTACTTC CASSQGGVQETQYF TRBJ2-5 TRBV6-2/TRBV6-3 - -
TGTGCCAGCAGCCCGACCGGGACTACAACTATTTACGAGCAGTACTTC CASSPTGTTTIYEQYF TRBJ2-7 TRBV5-4 TRBD2 once
TGTGCCAGCAGCCTAGCGGCCCTCAGTTACACTGAAGCTTTCTTT CASSLAALSYTEAFF TRBJ1-1 TRBV2 - few
TGTGCCAGCCTCCAGGACAGGAACACTGAAGCTTTCTTT CASLQDRNTEAFF TRBJ1-1 TRBV7-3 - -
TGTGCCAGCAGCTTGTCAACCGGGTCCTACAATGAGCAGTTCTTC CASSLSTGSYNEQFF TRBJ2-1 TRBV5-5 - -
TGTGCCAGCAGTCCAGCACAGGGGGCTTGGAATACGCAGTATTTT CASSPAQGAWNTQYF TRBJ2-3 TRBV6-5 TRBD1 -
TGTGCCAGCAGTTACAGCGGGAGGGCCGGAGAGACCCAGTACTTC CASSYSGRAGETQYF TRBJ2-5 TRBV6-5 TRBD2 -
TGTGCCAGCAGTATAGAAGGGGGCGGCGGCTACACCTTC CASSIEGGGGYTF TRBJ1-2 TRBV25-1 TRBD1 once
TGTGCCAGCACCCAGAGGGGTAGCGGGGTACCCTACGAGCAGTACTTC CASTQRGSGVPYEQYF TRBJ2-7 TRBV6-6 TRBD2 once
TGTGCCAGTAGTATCGGGACAGGTCTCTCTGGAAACACCATATATTTT CASSIGTGLSGNTIYF TRBJ1-3 TRBV19 TRBD1 -
TGTGCCAGCTCTCCCCGGGACAGGGAGTCCGAGCAGTACTTC CASSPRDRESEQYF TRBJ2-7 TRBV18 TRBD1 -
TGTGCCAGCAGACCAGGGGAGCAGTACTTC CASRPGEQYF TRBJ2-7 TRBV5-6 - -
TGTGCCAGTAGCTCCCGGGGGAACACTGAAGCTTTCTTT CASSSRGNTEAFF TRBJ1-1 TRBV19 - -
TGTGCCAGCAGCTTAATCCGCGGGAGAGGGTACAATGAGCAGTTCTTC CASSLIRGRGYNEQFF TRBJ2-1 TRBV7-9 TRBD2 once